This section outlines one TCR beta chain sequence together with its context. Its antigen is unidentified. These data originate in a study of type 1 regulatory T cells. In the study overall: This in vitro CD4 product, T-allo10, is enriched for Tr1 cells and alloantigen-specific. Study-level results: Tr1 cells had a more restricted TCR repertoire than non-Tr1 cells.

TCRdb re-called the reads through MiXCR, storing one row per CDR3 protein. The profile shows about 67,000 distinct CDR3 sequences, about 50% of them singletons. The CDR3 contains 12 residues. Trimming took 8 bases from V and 0 from J, leaving 8 bases between them. CDR1 is SNHLY, CDR2 FYNNEI, per germline. Sequencing was done on a sample of cultured non-Tr1 T cells, either the whole culture or a sorted T cell fraction (not recorded which). The chain links TRBV2 to TRBJ2-7, with D perhaps TRBD1 or TRBD2 (5 bases each). The TCR sequence derives from a human donor in good health. CDR3 residues: CASGGGSYEQYF. The CDR3 region has the DNA TGTGCCAGCGGGGGTGGCTCCTACGAGCAGTACTTC. The complete variable domain, with remaining parts taken from reference TRBV2 and TRBJ2-7, reads EPEVTQTPSHQVTQMGQEVILRCVPISNHLYFYWYRQILGQKVEFLVSFYNNEISEKSEIFDDQFSVERPDGSNFTLKIRSTKLEDSAMYFCASGGGSYEQYFGPGTRLTVT.